The 30 T cell receptor beta chains below were found in one sample sequenced in a study of cytomegalovirus exposure and HLA in healthy donors. Repertoires were generated with immunoSEQ multiplex PCR, while TCRdb's copy carries only in-frame clones and drops some. Of some 120,000 clones listed, around 90% are singletons. What was sequenced was PBMCs. The receptors were sampled from a woman younger than 35 in good health and CMV-seronegative.

This clone was counted only a few times. The chain recombines TRBV27 with TRBJ1-4; D gene unclear. CDR1 is MNHEY and CDR2 is SMNVEV in the germline V gene (reference sequence). The CDR3 is made up of 12 amino acids. V shed 2 bases and J shed 7 bases, with 5 bases lying between them. CDR3 sequence reads: CASSLEGEKLFF. For the CDR3, the DNA is TGTGCCAGCAGTTTAGAGGGTGAAAAACTGTTTTTT.

The CDR3 coding sequence is TGCGCCAGCGGACAGCCCCGGACAGATACGCAGTATTTT. Translation gives CASGQPRTDTQYF. This chain connects TRBV5-1 to TRBJ2-3; D is perhaps TRBD1 (6 bases). The V end was cut by 7 bases, the J end by 3 bases, with 12 bases between. Germline V gene data show CDR1 as SGHRS and CDR2 as YFSETQ. This CDR3 spans 13 amino acids.

This clone was counted only a few times. The chain employs TRBV7-9 and TRBJ2-7; unclear D gene. The CDR3 consists of 12 residues. Trimming took 2 bases from V and 4 from J, leaving 6 bases between them. Germline V gene sequence: CDR1 SEHNR, CDR2 FQNEAQ (reference sequence). DNA of the CDR3: TGTGCCAGCAGCTTACCAGAATACGAGCAGTACTTC. Its protein is CASSLPEYEQYF.

The rearrangement links TRBV19 to TRBJ2-3, with TRBD2 matching 7 bases. The CDR3 extends over 15 amino acids. Germline V gene lookup returns CDR1 LNHDA and CDR2 SQIVND (reference sequence). V was clipped by 1 base and J by 6 bases; unmatched bases: 7. The CDR3 loop reads CASSIAGGISDTQYF. The CDR3 coding sequence is TGTGCCAGTAGTATAGCGGGAGGAATCTCGGATACGCAGTATTTT.

This clone was picked up a small number of times. The rearrangement joins TRBV4-1 to TRBJ2-2; TRBD2 matches at 9 bases. Germline V gene data show CDR1 as MGHRA and CDR2 as YSYEKL. With V trimmed by 6 bases and J by 7 bases, 12 bases remained unmatched. CDR3 length equals 16 residues. CDR3 sequence: CASRPGAGGRIGELFF. The CDR3 region has the DNA TGCGCCAGCAGACCAGGGGCGGGAGGGCGAATCGGGGAGCTGTTTTTT.

The gene calls are TRBV11-3 and TRBJ2-5; 8 bases match TRBD1. The germline V gene has CDR1 SGHNT and CDR2 YENEEA. V shed 2 bases, J shed 5 bases, and the junction held 7 bases outside the gene matches. This CDR3 is 15 amino acids long. The CDR3 loop is CASSLRTGRGETQYF. The CDR3 nucleotides read TGTGCCAGCAGCTTAAGGACAGGGAGAGGGGAGACCCAGTACTTC.

DNA of the CDR3: TGTGCCAGCAGCACCCCCGGTAATGAGCAGTTCTTC. Residues: CASSTPGNEQFF. The J gene is TRBJ2-1, the V gene TRBV7-9; D call uncertain. CDR3 length: 12 residues. Germline CDR1 reads SEHNR; CDR2 reads FQNEAQ (reference sequence). V was trimmed by 5 bases and J by 7 bases, leaving 9 bases between them.

This clone was found once. This CDR3 reads CASSSFTGTGNETQYF. The CDR3 DNA sequence: TGTGCCAGCAGCTCTTTCACCGGGACAGGGAACGAGACCCAGTACTTC. The chain combines TRBV7-2 with TRBJ2-5, with 9 positions matching TRBD1. There are 16 residues in the CDR3. V trimming: 4 bases; J trimming: 5 bases; junction bases outside the gene matches: 11. Looked up from germline, CDR1 is SGHTA and CDR2 is FQGNSA.

J is TRBJ1-3 and V is TRBV18; 8 bases match TRBD1. Germline V gene data show CDR1 as KGHSH and CDR2 as LQKENI. CDR3 length: 17 residues. The junction had 7 bases not matched to a gene; V was cut back by 3 bases and J by 0 bases. CDR3 protein: CASSPLRQGISGNTIYF. Here the CDR3 DNA reads TGTGCCAGCTCACCCCTGCGACAGGGGATCTCTGGAAACACCATATATTTT.

The chain has TRBV11-3 and TRBJ2-1, with 8 bases that match TRBD2. V was clipped by 5 bases and J by 2 bases; unmatched bases: 5. This CDR3 spans 15 amino acids. Germline-derived CDR1 and CDR2 are SGHNT and YENEEA. The CDR3 DNA is TGTGCCAGCAGCATAAGCGGGAGCCCCTACAATGAGCAGTTCTTC. The encoded protein is CASSISGSPYNEQFF.

The genes are TRBV5-4 and TRBJ2-1; the match to TRBD2 covers 8 bases. Unmatched junction bases numbered 6, after V lost 3 bases and J lost 4 bases. This CDR3 contains 15 residues. CDR1 and CDR2 (germline): SGHNT, YYREEE (reference sequence). CDR3: CASSSKLAEYNEQFF. CDR3 in DNA: TGTGCCAGCAGCTCGAAACTAGCGGAGTACAATGAGCAGTTCTTC. Looking up the rest from reference TRBV5-4 and TRBJ2-1 gives the full variable domain: ETGVTQSPTHLIKTRGQQVTLRCSSQSGHNTVSWYQQALGQGPQFIFQYYREEENGRGNFPPRFSGLQFPNYSSELNVNALELDDSALYLCASSSKLAEYNEQFFGPGTRLTVL.

The chain has TRBV5-3 and TRBJ1-5; D uncertain. TRBV5-3 qualifies as an ORF whose function is uncertain. V shed 5 bases and J shed 7 bases, with 16 bases lying between them. The CDR3 runs 14 residues. CDR3 sequence (DNA): TGTGCCAGAAGATTCTACAGCTCGGGGCAGCCCCAGCATTTT. It specifies CARRFYSSGQPQHF.

The chain is built from TRBV11-2 and TRBJ2-7, with TRBD2 identical over 7 bases. The CDR3 totals 15 residues. V shed 2 bases and J 2 bases; nucleotides not matched to a gene: 6. Germline loops: CDR1 SGHAT, CDR2 FQNNGV. The CDR3 loop reads CASSLSRGGTYEQYF. CDR3 bases: TGTGCCAGCAGCTTATCCCGGGGAGGGACCTACGAGCAGTACTTC.

The rearrangement uses TRBV4-1 and TRBJ2-1; 7 bases are a match to TRBD2. Germline CDR1 reads MGHRA; CDR2 reads YSYEKL. J gave up 9 bases and V 1 base, and 9 bases lay outside the gene matches. The CDR3 has 15 residues. CDR3 nucleotide sequence: TGCGCCAGCAGCCAAGGAAGCGGGGACTGGAGTGAGCAGTTCTTC. It codes for CASSQGSGDWSEQFF.

J is TRBJ2-1 and V is TRBV6-5; D uncertain. V was trimmed by 6 bases and J by 2 bases, leaving 8 bases between them. Germline values: CDR1 MNHEY, CDR2 SVGAGI. The CDR3 extends over 13 amino acids. The CDR3 region is CASSPEPYNEQFF. For the CDR3, the DNA is TGTGCCAGCAGCCCGGAGCCCTACAATGAGCAGTTCTTC.

The rearrangement joins TRBV7-2 to TRBJ2-2, with TRBD2 matching 10 bases. The CDR3 totals 17 residues. Germline V gene sequence: CDR1 SGHTA, CDR2 FQGNSA. V was pared by 2 bases and J by 3 bases, with 6 bases of the junction left unmatched. The DNA for the CDR3 is TGTGCCAGCAGCTTATTTCTAGCGGGAGAGGACACCGGGGAGCTGTTTTTT. Its translation is CASSLFLAGEDTGELFF. The full variable domain, rest sourced from reference TRBV7-2 and TRBJ2-2, is GAGVSQSPSNKVTEKGKDVELRCDPISGHTALYWYRQSLGQGLEFLIYFQGNSAPDKSGLPSDRFSAERTGGSVSTLTIQRTQQEDSAVYLCASSLFLAGEDTGELFFGEGSRLTVL.

V and J are TRBV27 and TRBJ2-7, with TRBD2 matching 14 bases. Germline trimming cut 8 bases from V and 0 bases from J; bases unmatched to any gene: 0. The V gene's germline CDR1 is MNHEY and CDR2 SMNVEV (reference sequence). The CDR3 has 14 amino acids. CDR3 residues: CASGTSGSSYEQYF. CDR3 bases: TGTGCCAGCGGGACTAGCGGGAGCTCCTACGAGCAGTACTTC.

This chain links TRBV7-8 with TRBJ2-1; D might be TRBD1 (6 bases). This CDR3 is 14 amino acids long. CDR1 is SGHVS and CDR2 is FQNEAQ in the germline V gene. V shed 1 base and J shed 2 bases, with 6 bases lying between them. DNA of the CDR3: TGTGCCAGCAGCTTAGGGACAGCCTACAATGAGCAGTTCTTC. Translation gives CASSLGTAYNEQFF.

The chain carries TRBV6-5 and TRBJ2-7; 7 bases are a match to TRBD1. V gave up 5 bases and J gave up 5 bases; unmatched junction bases: 9. CDR1 is MNHEY, CDR2 SVGAGI, per germline. CDR3 length: 14 residues. The CDR3 DNA reads TGTGCCAGCAGTCCTCGGGACAGCTCGAACGAGCAGTACTTC. Encoded protein: CASSPRDSSNEQYF.

This sequence joins TRBV10-1 and TRBJ2-2, with D perhaps TRBD1 (5 bases). The CDR3 has 13 residues. Trimming pared 8 bases from V and 5 bases from J, leaving 12 bases between. Germline assignment: CDR1 WNHNN and CDR2 SYGVQD (reference sequence). The DNA for the CDR3 is TGCGCCAGCCGCAGGGAATTAACCGGGGAGCTGTTTTTT. Amino acid sequence: CASRRELTGELFF.

V gene TRBV6-6 combines with J gene TRBJ1-2; D not resolved. CDR3 size: 13 residues. The germline V gene encodes CDR1 MNHNY and CDR2 SVGAGI (reference sequence). The ends were cut back, 7 bases at V and 1 base at J, with 10 bases in the middle. Here the CDR3 reads CASMPTGNYGYTF. CDR3 sequence (DNA): TGTGCCAGCATGCCTACCGGTAACTATGGCTACACCTTC.

The chain recombines TRBV10-3 with TRBJ2-7; 14 bases line up with TRBD2. The V segment lost 7 bases and the J segment 5 bases; nucleotides outside the gene matches: 4. The CDR3 length is 14 residues. Germline V CDR1 and CDR2: ENHRY, SYGVKD. CDR3 coding DNA: TGTGCCATCACCCGGACTAGCGGGAGGAACGAGCAGTACTTC. Protein product: CAITRTSGRNEQYF.

This chain links TRBV27 with TRBJ2-7; maybe TRBD2 (6 bases). CDR3 length: 13 amino acids. The V gene lost 8 bases and the J gene lost 3 bases, with 14 bases spanning the gap. Germline V gene data show CDR1 as MNHEY and CDR2 as SMNVEV (reference sequence). CDR3 nucleotide sequence: TGTGCCAGCCGTCAGACTAGTAACTACGAGCAGTACTTC. Its translation: CASRQTSNYEQYF.

This clone was observed a single time. The rearrangement links TRBV2 to TRBJ2-1; weak D call: TRBD1 (6 bases). Germline lookup yields CDR1 SNHLY and CDR2 FYNNEI. Trimming stripped 5 bases from V and 10 bases from J, with 12 bases between. The CDR3 is 12 amino acids. In DNA, the CDR3 is TGTGCCAGCAGTCCTCAGGGGAAGGAGCAGTTCTTC. Residues: CASSPQGKEQFF.

V is TRBV27 and J is TRBJ1-5; D might be TRBD1 (6 bases). The CDR3 covers 17 residues. Trimming removed 0 bases from V and 7 bases from J, with 19 bases in between. Germline lookup yields CDR1 MNHEY and CDR2 SMNVEV (reference sequence). The CDR3 sequence: CASSLSLPTGPDQPQHF. As DNA, the CDR3 is TGTGCCAGCAGTTTATCCCTCCCGACAGGTCCGGACCAGCCCCAGCATTTT.

The table lists this clone with a count of one. This chain uses TRBV5-6 with TRBJ1-2, with TRBD1 matching 10 bases. CDR3 size: 14 residues. V was clipped by 6 bases and J by 6 bases; unmatched bases: 8. Germline V gene lookup returns CDR1 SGHDT and CDR2 YYEEEE. Here the CDR3 DNA reads TGTGCCAGCACCTCGACAGGGGGCATCCATGGCTACACCTTC. It yields the protein CASTSTGGIHGYTF.

This clone appeared a single time. The CDR3 reads CASRLCTGGSYNEQFF. CDR3 bases: TGTGCAAGTCGCTTATGCACGGGAGGGAGCTACAATGAGCAGTTCTTC. V usage is TRBV12-2 and J usage is TRBJ2-1; the listed D gene, TRBD2, was not tested against the DNA. TRBV12-2 is designated a pseudogene. The CDR3 extends over 16 amino acids.

V usage is TRBV5-1 and J usage is TRBJ2-7; D possibly corresponds to TRBD2 (5 bases). This CDR3 contains 13 residues. The ends were cut back, 6 bases at V and 2 bases at J, with 12 bases in the middle. Germline V CDR1 and CDR2: SGHRS, YFSETQ. The CDR3 DNA is TGCGCCAGCAAAAGGACTGATCCCTACGAGCAGTACTTC. Translation gives CASKRTDPYEQYF.

This rearrangement joins TRBV28 to TRBJ2-7, with TRBD2 identical over 13 bases. The germline gives CDR1 MDHEN, CDR2 SYDVKM. Unmatched junction bases numbered 10, after V lost 3 bases and J lost 2 bases. The CDR3 has 18 amino acids. CDR3 in DNA: TGTGCCAGCAGTTTTTACATTGGACTAGCGGGAGTAACCTACGAGCAGTACTTC. This sequence encodes CASSFYIGLAGVTYEQYF.

This clone was detected only a few times. The chain links TRBV4-1 to TRBJ1-5; D is possibly TRBD1 (5 bases). The CDR3 has 17 residues. V gave up 1 base and J gave up 6 bases, with 19 bases separating them. Looked up from germline, CDR1 is MGHRA and CDR2 is YSYEKL. The CDR3 coding sequence is TGCGCCAGCAGCCAAGGAAGTTTAAGGGGCGAACGTCAGCCCCAGCATTTT. This codes for CASSQGSLRGERQPQHF.